This T cell receptor (beta chain) was observed in a study of blood T cell repertoires in COVID-19. Measured with immunoSEQ multiplex PCR; TCRdb has only the in-frame clones, and not every one. This table holds tens of thousands of clones, 90% found once. Germline V lookup: CDR1 MDHEN, CDR2 SYDVKM. The CDR3 extends over 15 amino acids. V lost 6 bases and J lost 0; bases outside the gene matches: 8. Sequencing used peripheral blood. This receptor was obtained from a man aged 70-80 years with acute or convalescent COVID-19. The rearrangement joins TRBV28 to TRBJ2-7; 7 bases align to TRBD1. The DNA of the CDR3 is TGTGCCAGCAGCGAAAAGACAGGGAGCTCCTACGAGCAGTACTTC. Its protein is CASSEKTGSSYEQYF.